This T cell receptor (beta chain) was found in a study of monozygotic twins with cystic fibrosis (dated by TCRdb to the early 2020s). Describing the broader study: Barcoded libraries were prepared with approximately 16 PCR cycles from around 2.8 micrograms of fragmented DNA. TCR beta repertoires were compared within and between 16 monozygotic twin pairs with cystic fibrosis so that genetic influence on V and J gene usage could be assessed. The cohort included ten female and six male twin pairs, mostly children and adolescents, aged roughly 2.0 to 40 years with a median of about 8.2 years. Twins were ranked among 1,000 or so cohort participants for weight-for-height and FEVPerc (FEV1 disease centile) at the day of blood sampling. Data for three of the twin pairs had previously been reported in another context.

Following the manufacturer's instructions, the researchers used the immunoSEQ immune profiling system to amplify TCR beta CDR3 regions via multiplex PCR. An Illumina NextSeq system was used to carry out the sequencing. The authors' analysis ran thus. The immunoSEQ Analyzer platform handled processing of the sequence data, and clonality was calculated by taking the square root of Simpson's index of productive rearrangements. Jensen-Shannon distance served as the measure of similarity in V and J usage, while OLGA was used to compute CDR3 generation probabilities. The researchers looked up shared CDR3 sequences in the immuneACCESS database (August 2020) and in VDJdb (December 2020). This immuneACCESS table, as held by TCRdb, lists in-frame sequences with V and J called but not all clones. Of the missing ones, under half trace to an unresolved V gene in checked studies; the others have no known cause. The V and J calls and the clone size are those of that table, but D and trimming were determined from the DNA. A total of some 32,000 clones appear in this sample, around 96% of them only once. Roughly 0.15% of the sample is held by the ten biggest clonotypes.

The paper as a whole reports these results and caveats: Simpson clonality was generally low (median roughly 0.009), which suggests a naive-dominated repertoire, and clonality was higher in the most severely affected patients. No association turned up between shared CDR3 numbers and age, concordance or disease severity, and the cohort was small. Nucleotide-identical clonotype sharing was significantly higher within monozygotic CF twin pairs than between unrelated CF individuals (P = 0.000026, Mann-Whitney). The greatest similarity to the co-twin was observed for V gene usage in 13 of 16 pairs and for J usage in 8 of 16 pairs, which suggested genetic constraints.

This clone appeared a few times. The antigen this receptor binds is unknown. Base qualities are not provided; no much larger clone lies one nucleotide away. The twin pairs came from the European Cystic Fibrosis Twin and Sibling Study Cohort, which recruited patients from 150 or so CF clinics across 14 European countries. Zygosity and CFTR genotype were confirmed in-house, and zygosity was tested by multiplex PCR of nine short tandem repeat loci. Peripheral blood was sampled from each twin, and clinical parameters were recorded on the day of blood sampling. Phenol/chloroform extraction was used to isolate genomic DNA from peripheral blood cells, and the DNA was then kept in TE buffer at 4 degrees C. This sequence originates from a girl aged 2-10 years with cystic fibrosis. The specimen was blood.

Read as DNA, the sequence is TGTGCCACCCCAACCCAAGGCTACACCTTC. It translates as CATPTQGYTF. The rearrangement joined TRBV2 to TRBJ1-2; a confident D gene designation cannot be given. Per the germline V gene, SNHLY is the CDR1 and FYNNEI is the CDR2. The CDR3 runs 10 amino acids, cysteine and phenylalanine included. Only CDR3 DNA remains: 30 bases, in frame from the first base. Trimming removed 10 bases from V and 8 bases from J, leaving 11 bases between the germline ends.